The following is a T cell receptor beta chain sequence with its context. What it recognizes is unknown. These data come from a study of shared clonotypes between healthy human individuals. At the level of the study: Sampling drew on donors who were a couple of women and a few men aged 18 to 49. Study-wide results and caveats: About 5% of naive CD4 clonotypes were shared across a few donors. Generation probabilities of non-shared clonotypes were lower (relative to those shared by all four donors).

The DNA input per sorted-subset replicate PCR was 150 to 200 ng, corresponding to tens of thousands of T cell genomes. The method was immunoSEQ multiplex PCR; TCRdb's version includes in-frame clones alone and lacks a portion of them. The sample lists some 580,000 clones, less than 98% occurring once. CDR3 length: 16 amino acids. The ends lost 7 bases at V and 0 bases at J; junction bases unmatched: 11. Germline V gene lookup returns CDR1 SQVTM and CDR2 ANQGSEA. This clonotype originated in a woman aged 25 to 39 in good health. V is TRBV29-1 and J is TRBJ2-1; 8 nucleotides agree with TRBD2. The sequenced sample consisted of naive CD4+ T cells sorted from blood. Subset denoted: CD45RA+ positively selected. CDR3 coding DNA: TGCAGCGCAATAACGGCCAGCGGGGGCTCCTACAATGAGCAGTTCTTC. Its translation: CSAITASGGSYNEQFF.